This is a list of T cell receptor beta chains from one sample in a study of blood T cell repertoires in COVID-19. Profiling relied on immunoSEQ multiplex PCR, and the TCRdb table lists in-frame clones only, not all of them. The sample comprises some 140,000 clones, around 87% of which are singletons, and around 17% rests with the top ten. The sequencing sample was made of peripheral blood. All receptors come from a woman aged 45-60 years who had recovered from COVID-19. CDR3s include the opening cysteine and the closing phenylalanine or tryptophan. Fields, in order: V gene, J gene, CDR3 length, clone size, D gene, CDR3 DNA, CDR3 protein. The D gene is left open where the match is weak. Size tells how often a clone was seen (once, few, many) or the class of an expanded clone, and some rows leave it out.

>TRBV10-3|TRBJ2-5|13|-|TRBD2
TGTGCCATCATGGGTCTAGCGGGAGGGGACCAGTACTTC
CAIMGLAGGDQYF
>TRBV13|TRBJ1-2|16|-|-
TGTGCCAGCAGCTTACGTACAGAGGGCTTCGGCTATGGCTACACCTTC
CASSLRTEGFGYGYTF
>TRBV9|TRBJ2-5|15|-|-
TGTGCCAGCAGCCTGCAGGGTACCCCTGAAGAGACCCAGTACTTC
CASSLQGTPEETQYF
>TRBV6-5|TRBJ1-6|13|-|TRBD1
TGTGCCACGGCCGACAGGGAGGAATCACCCCTCCACTTT
CATADREESPLHF
>TRBV2|TRBJ2-1|14|-|TRBD1
TGTGCCAGCAGTTACCGGGACAGGGTAGGTGAGCAGTTCTTC
CASSYRDRVGEQFF
>TRBV2|TRBJ2-4|13|few|-
TGTGCCAGCAGTGACTATTCAGGCACCATTCAGTACTTC
CASSDYSGTIQYF
>TRBV6-5|TRBJ2-7|13|-|-
TGTGCCAGCAACCTCTTCCGGGCCTACGAGCAGTACTTC
CASNLFRAYEQYF
>TRBV5-1|TRBJ2-1|16|-|-
TGCGCCAGCAGCTTGGGTCAGAGGTTCTCCTACAATGAGCAGTTCTTC
CASSLGQRFSYNEQFF
>TRBV9|TRBJ1-1|13|-|-
TGTGCCAGCTCACGGGTAAATTCCGGGGAAGCTTTCTTT
CASSRVNSGEAFF
>TRBV7-8|TRBJ2-2|15|-|-
TGTGCCAGCATCGTCGGTCGAGTCGGGACCGGGGAGCTGTTTTTT
CASIVGRVGTGELFF
>TRBV29-1|TRBJ1-3|13|-|-
TGCAGCGTTGAAAGGGGGACTGGAAACACCATATATTTT
CSVERGTGNTIYF
>TRBV7-9|TRBJ2-3|17|-|-
TGTGCCAGCAGCTTAGCGAGACAGAGCTCTAGCACAGATACGCAGTATTTT
CASSLARQSSSTDTQYF
>TRBV2|TRBJ1-2|14|-|-
TGTGCCAGCAGGGCACAGGGAAGCTGGTATGGCTACACCTTC
CASRAQGSWYGYTF